This T cell receptor beta chain was identified in a study of regulatory and conventional T cells in RAG deficiency. With regard to this clone: Its antigen is as yet unknown.

V was pared by 2 bases and J by 0 bases, with 4 bases of the junction left unmatched. CDR3 size: 15 residues. Germline V CDR1 and CDR2: GTSNPN, SVGIG (reference sequence). Produced via immunoSEQ multiplex PCR; TCRdb's table is partial and in-frame only. Among around 30,000 clones listed, about 88% were seen once. Study findings and constraints: Omenn patients showed >90% Treg-Tconv overlap and shorter CDR3 lengths. Shannon entropy was markedly lower and Simpson indices higher in RAG-deficient patients than control T-cell subsets. Omenn CD25-high CD127-low cells may be activated cells, not true Tregs.

In addition, the sample was reused for a study of regulatory T cells. That paper adds: Primers: 52 TRBV forward and 13 TRBJ reverse.

Sequenced input: CD8+ T cells sorted from blood. The chain uses TRBV30 and TRBJ1-1, with 9 bases identical to TRBD1. The receptor's source is a human donor in good health. The DNA for the CDR3 is TGTGCCTGGAGTAAGGGGGACAGGGTGAACACTGAAGCTTTCTTT. Its translation: CAWSKGDRVNTEAFF.